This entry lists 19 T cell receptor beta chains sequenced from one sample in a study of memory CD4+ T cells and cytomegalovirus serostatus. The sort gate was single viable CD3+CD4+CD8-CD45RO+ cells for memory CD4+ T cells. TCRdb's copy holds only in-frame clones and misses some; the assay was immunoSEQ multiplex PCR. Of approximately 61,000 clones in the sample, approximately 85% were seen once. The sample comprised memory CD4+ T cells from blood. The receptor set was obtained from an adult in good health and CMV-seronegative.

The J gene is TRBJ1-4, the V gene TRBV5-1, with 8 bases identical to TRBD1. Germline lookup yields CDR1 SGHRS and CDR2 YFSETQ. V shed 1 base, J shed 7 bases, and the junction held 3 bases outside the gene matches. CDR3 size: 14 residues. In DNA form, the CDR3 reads TGCGCCAGCAGCTTGACGACAGGGGTTGAAAAACTGTTTTTT. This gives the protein CASSLTTGVEKLFF. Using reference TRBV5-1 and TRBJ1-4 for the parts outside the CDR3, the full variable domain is KAGVTQTPRYLIKTRGQQVTLSCSPISGHRSVSWYQQTPGQGLQFLFEYFSETQRNKGNFPGRFSGRQFSNSRSEMNVSTLELGDSALYLCASSLTTGVEKLFFGSGTQLSVL.

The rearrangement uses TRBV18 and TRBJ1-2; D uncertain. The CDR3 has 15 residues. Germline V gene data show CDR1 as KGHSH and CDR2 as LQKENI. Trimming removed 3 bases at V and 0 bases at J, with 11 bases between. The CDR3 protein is CASSPRREANYGYTF. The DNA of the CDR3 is TGTGCCAGCTCACCCCGACGGGAAGCTAACTATGGCTACACCTTC.

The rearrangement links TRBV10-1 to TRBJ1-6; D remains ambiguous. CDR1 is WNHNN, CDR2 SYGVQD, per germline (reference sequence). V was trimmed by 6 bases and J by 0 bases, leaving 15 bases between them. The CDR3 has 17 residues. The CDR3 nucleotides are TGCGCCAGCAGACTGAGGTTGCCTAGCTCCTATAATTCACCCCTCCACTTT. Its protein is CASRLRLPSSYNSPLHF.

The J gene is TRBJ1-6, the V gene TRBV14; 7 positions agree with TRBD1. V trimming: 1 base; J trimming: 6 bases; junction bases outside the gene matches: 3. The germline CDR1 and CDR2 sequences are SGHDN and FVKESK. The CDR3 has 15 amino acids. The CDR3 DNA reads TGTGCCAGCAGCCAAGCAGGGGGTCGTAATTCACCCCTCCACTTT. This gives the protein CASSQAGGRNSPLHF.

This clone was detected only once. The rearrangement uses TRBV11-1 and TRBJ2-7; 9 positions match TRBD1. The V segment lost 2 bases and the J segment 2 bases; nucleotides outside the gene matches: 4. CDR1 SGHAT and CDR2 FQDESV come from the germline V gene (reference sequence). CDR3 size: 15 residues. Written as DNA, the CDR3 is TGTGCCAGCAGCTTACTGGACAGGGGCCCCTACGAGCAGTACTTC. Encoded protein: CASSLLDRGPYEQYF.

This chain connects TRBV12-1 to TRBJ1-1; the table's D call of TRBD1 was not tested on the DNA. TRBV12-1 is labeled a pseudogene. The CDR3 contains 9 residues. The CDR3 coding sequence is TGTGCCAGCAACACCCAAGCTTTCTTT. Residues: CASNTQAFF.

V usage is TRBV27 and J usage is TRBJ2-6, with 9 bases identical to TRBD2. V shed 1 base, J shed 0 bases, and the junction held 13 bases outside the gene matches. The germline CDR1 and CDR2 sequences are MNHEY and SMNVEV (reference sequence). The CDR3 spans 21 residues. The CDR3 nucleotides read TGTGCCAGCAGTTTATTCGGGGCGGGAGGGCCCTCCTACTCTGGGGCCAACGTCCTGACTTTC. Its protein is CASSLFGAGGPSYSGANVLTF. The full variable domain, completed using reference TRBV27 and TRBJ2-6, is EAQVTQNPRYLITVTGKKLTVTCSQNMNHEYMSWYRQDPGLGLRQIYYSMNVEVTDKGDVPEGYKVSRKEKRNFPLILESPSPNQTSLYFCASSLFGAGGPSYSGANVLTFGAGSRLTVL.

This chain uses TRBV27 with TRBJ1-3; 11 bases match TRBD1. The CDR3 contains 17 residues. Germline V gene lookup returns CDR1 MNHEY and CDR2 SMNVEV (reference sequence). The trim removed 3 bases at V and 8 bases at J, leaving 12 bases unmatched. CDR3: CASSLRGGQGASDTIYF. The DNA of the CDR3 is TGTGCCAGCAGTTTGCGGGGTGGACAGGGGGCTTCGGACACCATATATTTT.

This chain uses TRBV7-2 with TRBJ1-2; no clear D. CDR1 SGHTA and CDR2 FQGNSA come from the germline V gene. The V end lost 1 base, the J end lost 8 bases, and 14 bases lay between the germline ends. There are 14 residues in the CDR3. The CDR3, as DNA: TGTGCCAGCAGCTTAGAGTTGGCCGACAAGGGCTACACCTTC. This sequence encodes CASSLELADKGYTF.

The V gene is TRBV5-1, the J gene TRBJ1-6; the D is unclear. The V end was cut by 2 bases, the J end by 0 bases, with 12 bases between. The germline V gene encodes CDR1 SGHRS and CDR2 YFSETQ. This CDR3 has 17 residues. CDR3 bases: TGCGCCAGCAGCTTATTTGCCGCTTCCTCCTATAATTCACCCCTCCACTTT. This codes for CASSLFAASSYNSPLHF.

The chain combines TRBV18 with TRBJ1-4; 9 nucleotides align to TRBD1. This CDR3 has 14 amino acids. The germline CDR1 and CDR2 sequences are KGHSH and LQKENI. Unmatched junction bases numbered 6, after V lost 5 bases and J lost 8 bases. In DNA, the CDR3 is TGTGCCAGCTCAGGGGGACAGGGTACCGAAAAACTGTTTTTT. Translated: CASSGGQGTEKLFF. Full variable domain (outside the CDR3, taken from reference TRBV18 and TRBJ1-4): NAGVMQNPRHLVRRRGQEARLRCSPMKGHSHVYWYRQLPEEGLKFMVYLQKENIIDESGMPKERFSAEFPKEGPSILRIQQVVRGDSAAYFCASSGGQGTEKLFFGSGTQLSVL.

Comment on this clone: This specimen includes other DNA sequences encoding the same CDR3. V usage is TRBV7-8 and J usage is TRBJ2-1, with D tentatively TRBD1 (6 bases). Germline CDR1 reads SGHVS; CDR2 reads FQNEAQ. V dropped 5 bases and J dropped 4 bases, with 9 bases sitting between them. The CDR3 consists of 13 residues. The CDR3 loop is CASSPQGYNEQFF. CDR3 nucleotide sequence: TGTGCCAGCAGCCCTCAGGGGTACAATGAGCAGTTCTTC.

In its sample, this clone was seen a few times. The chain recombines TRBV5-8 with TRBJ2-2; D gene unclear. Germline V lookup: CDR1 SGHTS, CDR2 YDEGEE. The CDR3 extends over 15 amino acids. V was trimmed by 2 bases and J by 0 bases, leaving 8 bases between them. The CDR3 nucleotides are TGTGCCAGCAGCTTTCAGATTACGAACACCGGGGAGCTGTTTTTT. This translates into CASSFQITNTGELFF.

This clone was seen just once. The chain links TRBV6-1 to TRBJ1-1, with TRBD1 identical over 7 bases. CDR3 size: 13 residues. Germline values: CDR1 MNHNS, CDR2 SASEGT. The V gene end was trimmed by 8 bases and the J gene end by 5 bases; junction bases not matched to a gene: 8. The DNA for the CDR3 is TGTGCCAGCGGCCGACAGGGATGGACTGAAGCTTTCTTT. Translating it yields CASGRQGWTEAFF.

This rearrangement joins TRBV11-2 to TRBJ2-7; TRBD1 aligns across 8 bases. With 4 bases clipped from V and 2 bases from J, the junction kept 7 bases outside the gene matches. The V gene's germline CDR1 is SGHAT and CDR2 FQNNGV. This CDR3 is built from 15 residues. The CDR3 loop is CASSSPRTGPYEQYF. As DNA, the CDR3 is TGTGCCAGCAGCTCCCCCAGGACAGGGCCCTACGAGCAGTACTTC.

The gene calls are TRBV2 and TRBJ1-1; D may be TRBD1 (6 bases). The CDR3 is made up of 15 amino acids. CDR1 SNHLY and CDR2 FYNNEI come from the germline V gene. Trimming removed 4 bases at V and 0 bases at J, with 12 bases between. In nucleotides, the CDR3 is TGTGCCAGCAGTGTCTTAGGGGGGATGAACACTGAAGCTTTCTTT. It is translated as CASSVLGGMNTEAFF.

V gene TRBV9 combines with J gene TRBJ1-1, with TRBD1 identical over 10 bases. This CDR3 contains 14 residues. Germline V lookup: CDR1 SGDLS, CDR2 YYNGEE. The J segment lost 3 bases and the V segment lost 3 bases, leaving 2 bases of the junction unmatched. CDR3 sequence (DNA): TGTGCCAGCAGCGGCGGGACAGGGGACACTGAAGCTTTCTTT. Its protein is CASSGGTGDTEAFF.

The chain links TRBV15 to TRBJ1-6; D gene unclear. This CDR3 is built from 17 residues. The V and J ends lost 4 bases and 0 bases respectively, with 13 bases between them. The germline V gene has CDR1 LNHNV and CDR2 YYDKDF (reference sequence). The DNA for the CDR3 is TGTGCCACCAGCATGATTCGGACGAGCTCCTATAATTCACCCCTCCACTTT. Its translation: CATSMIRTSSYNSPLHF.

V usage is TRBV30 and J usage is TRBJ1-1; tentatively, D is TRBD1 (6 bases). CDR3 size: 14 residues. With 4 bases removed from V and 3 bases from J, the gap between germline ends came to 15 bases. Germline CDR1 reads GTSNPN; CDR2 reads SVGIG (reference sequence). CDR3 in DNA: TGTGCCTGGACCCCACAGGGAAGTTACACTGAAGCTTTCTTT. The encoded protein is CAWTPQGSYTEAFF.